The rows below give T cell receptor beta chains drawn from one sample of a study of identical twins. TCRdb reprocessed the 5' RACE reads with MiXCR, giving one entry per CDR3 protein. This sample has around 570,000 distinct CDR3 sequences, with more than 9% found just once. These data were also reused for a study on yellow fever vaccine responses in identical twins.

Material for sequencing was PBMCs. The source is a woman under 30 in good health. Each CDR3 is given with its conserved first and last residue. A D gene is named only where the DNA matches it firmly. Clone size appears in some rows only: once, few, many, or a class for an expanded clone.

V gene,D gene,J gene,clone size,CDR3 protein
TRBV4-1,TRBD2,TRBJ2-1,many,CASSQTRLAGVHEQFF
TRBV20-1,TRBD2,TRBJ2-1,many,CSARELGGSNEQFF
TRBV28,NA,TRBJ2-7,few,CASSLQQGSGYF
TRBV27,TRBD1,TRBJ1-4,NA,CASKTPGQGNEKLFF
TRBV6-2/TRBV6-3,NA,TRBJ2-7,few,CASSRPSSYEQYF
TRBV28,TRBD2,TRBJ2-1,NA,CASRGLAGGAYNEQFF
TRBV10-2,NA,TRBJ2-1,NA,CASRPGASEYNEQFF
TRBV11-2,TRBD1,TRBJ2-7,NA,CASSPLGTASSYEQYF
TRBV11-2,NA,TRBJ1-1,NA,CASSERLTEAFF
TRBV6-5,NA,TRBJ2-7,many,CASSYGDEQYF
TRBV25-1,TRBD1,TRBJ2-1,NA,CASSAIRDRVSNEQFF
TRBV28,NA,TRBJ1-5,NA,CASSSTTSNQPQHF
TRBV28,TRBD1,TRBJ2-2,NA,CAIGTANTGELFF
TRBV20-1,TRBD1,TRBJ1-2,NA,CSAVTGAPGGYTF
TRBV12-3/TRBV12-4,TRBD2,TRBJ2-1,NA,CASTTAGGGSNEQFF
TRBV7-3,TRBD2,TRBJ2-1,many,CASSLPTSGGATEQFF
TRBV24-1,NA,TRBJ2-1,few,CATSEMDEQFF
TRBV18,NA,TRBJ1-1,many,CASSPPYQPEAFF
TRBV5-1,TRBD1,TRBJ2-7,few,CASSQTGYRGSYEQYF
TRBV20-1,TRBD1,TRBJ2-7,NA,CSASQGAPLREQYF
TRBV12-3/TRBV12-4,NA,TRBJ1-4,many,CASSRTVEKLFF
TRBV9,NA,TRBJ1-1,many,CASSVSDTLNTEAFF
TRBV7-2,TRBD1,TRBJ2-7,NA,CASSYGQGVGSYEQYF
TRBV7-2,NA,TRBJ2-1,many,CASSLYGMNEQFF
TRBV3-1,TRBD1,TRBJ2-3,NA,CAFCPGGRGSHGDTQYF
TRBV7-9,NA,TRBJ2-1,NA,CASSQIRPGGGTEQFF
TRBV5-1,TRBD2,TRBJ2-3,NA,CASSLDTSGTSTDTQYF
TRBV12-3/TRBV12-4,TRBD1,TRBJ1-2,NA,CASSFPTGGGDGYTF
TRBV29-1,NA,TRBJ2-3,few,CSVEIRTSPGTDTQYF
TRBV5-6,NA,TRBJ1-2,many,CASSTRSGAHDGYTF
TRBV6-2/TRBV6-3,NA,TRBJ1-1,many,CASGSHLNTEAFF